One and the same sample provided the 3 T cell receptor beta chains below, sequenced in a study of response to subunit inactivated influenza vaccine. TCRdb itself ran the RT-PCR reads through MiXCR, one entry per CDR3 protein. The profile shows 630,000 or so distinct CDR3 sequences, approximately 15% of them singletons. Sequenced here: PBMCs from blood, sampled roughly 13 days after vaccination. Every receptor here comes from a man aged 50 to 60 who received an inactivated influenza vaccine.

The table lists this clonotype with many counts. The gene calls are TRBV20-1 and TRBJ2-7; 10 bases align to TRBD2. Germline V gives CDR1 DFQATT, CDR2 SNEGSKA (reference sequence). The CDR3 runs to 16 residues. V dropped 0 bases and J dropped 4; count of bases not matched to a gene: 9. The CDR3 DNA reads TGCAGTGCTAGAGATCTCCGGACTAGCGGAGGTTACGAGCAGTACTTC. Its translation: CSARDLRTSGGYEQYF.

This clonotype showed up just a few times. V usage is TRBV27 and J usage is TRBJ1-2; D is possibly TRBD1 (5 bases). Germline assignment: CDR1 MNHEY and CDR2 SMNVEV (reference sequence). CDR3 size: 13 residues. V lost 5 bases to trimming and J lost 1 base, with 8 bases between them. CDR3 in DNA: TGTGCCAGCAGTCGGGGGTTTAACTATGGCTACACCTTC. It specifies CASSRGFNYGYTF.

The chain combines TRBV20-1 with TRBJ2-6; D remains ambiguous. The ends were cut back, 4 bases at V and 0 bases at J, with 10 bases in the middle. The CDR3 extends over 15 amino acids. Per the germline V gene, CDR1 is DFQATT and CDR2 is SNEGSKA (reference sequence). The CDR3 protein is CSATDITSGANVLTF. The CDR3 DNA follows: TGCAGTGCTACAGACATAACCTCTGGGGCCAACGTCCTGACTTTC.